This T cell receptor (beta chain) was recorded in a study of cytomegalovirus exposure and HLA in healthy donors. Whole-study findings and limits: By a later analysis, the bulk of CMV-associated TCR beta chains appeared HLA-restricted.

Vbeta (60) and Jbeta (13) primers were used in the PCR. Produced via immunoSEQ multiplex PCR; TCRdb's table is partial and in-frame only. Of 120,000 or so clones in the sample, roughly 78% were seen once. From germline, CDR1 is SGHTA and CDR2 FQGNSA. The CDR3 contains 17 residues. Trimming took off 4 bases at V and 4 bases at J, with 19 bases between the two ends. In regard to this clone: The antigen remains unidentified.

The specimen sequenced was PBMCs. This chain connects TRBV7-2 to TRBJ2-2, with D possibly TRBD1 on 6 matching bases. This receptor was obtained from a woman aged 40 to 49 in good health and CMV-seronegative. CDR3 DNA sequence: TGTGCCAGCAGCTCAGCCCGGGGACACACGCTCACCGGGGAGCTGTTTTTT. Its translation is CASSSARGHTLTGELFF.